This T cell receptor beta chain was obtained from a study of CD8+ T cells in alopecia areata (dated by TCRdb to 2016 to 2018). With respect to the entire study: Treated patients were enrolled in an open-label pilot trial of oral tofacitinib at 5 to 10 mg twice daily for moderate-to-severe alopecia areata. Tofacitinib was administered for 6 to 18 months, and 6 months of follow-up off drug were then conducted to assess delayed response and recurrence. immunoSEQ multiplex PCR using 35 Vbeta forward primers and 13 Jbeta reverse primers was used to amplify TCRbeta CDR3 regions. RNA came from the PAXgene miRNA kit for fixed scalp, the miRNeasy kit for PBMCs, and the RNeasy kit for mouse skin. Tofacitinib-treated patients had biopsies at baseline and at 4 and 24 weeks of treatment, with a later scalp biopsy in several patients. The SALT score, which quantifies the percentage of affected scalp surface area, was used to measure disease severity in treated patients. Clonality in the scalp was compared among normal scalp (n=4), patchy alopecia areata scalp (n=8), and alopecia totalis/universalis scalp (n=8). In humans, TCRbeta sequencing was performed on scalp tissue and on sorted CD4+ and CD8+ peripheral blood T cells from healthy controls and from patients with patchy or totalis/universalis alopecia areata. In both human patients and the C3H/HeJ mouse model, the study applied high-throughput TCRbeta sequencing to look at T cell clonal expansion in alopecia areata. On the study overall, not on this receptor specifically: Because the treated cohort was small and had only one nonresponder, larger studies are needed to examine links between baseline CD8+ expansion and response. Compared with normal scalp, lesional scalp had higher clonality and more expanded CD8+ clones, particularly in alopecia totalis/universalis, a pattern that suggests antigenic drive. Tofacitinib significantly decreased scalp clonality and the number of expanded CD8+ clones among the top 100 scalp clones. Shared TCR sequences between patients were less evident than in mice, which may be partly attributable to HLA diversity in the patient population. Many expanded lesional clones were found to persist in scalp and blood during tofacitinib treatment, and relapse after treatment cessation may be partly explained by this persistence. Resident alphabeta T cells in normal human skin are also sequenced, complicating scalp TCR repertoire analysis, unlike mouse skin dominated by gammadelta T cells.

The library was built by means of the immunoSEQ multiplex PCR assay. To provide template for TCR sequencing, every sample had RNA extracted and reverse transcribed into cDNA. First-strand cDNA was synthesized using SuperScript III with a 2:1 mix of oligo-dT and random hexamers. A synthetic immune receptor repertoire was used to assess amplification bias, and residual bias was removed computationally. In the paper's pipeline: Raw reads were preprocessed to remove errors, and CDR3 was defined according to IMGT conventions as the region from the conserved cysteine to phenylalanine. Clonality was calculated as 1 minus Shannon entropy normalized by log2 of the number of productive unique TCRs. Whether scalp clones were CD4 or CD8 was inferred by matching scalp TCRbeta sequences against CD4 and CD8 repertoires sorted from blood. TCRdb holds this immuneACCESS table with in-frame rearrangements only. Some clones are missing; in checked studies, unresolved V genes explain under half, and the rest has no known cause. For V, J and clone size, that table is used; D and trimming come from the DNA. The sample includes 87,000 or so clones, with around 70% observed a single time. The ten largest clones take up 15% to 20% of the sample.

V sheds 5 bases and J sheds 3 bases, leaving 14 bases between their ends. CDR1 and CDR2 (SGHVS, FNYEAQ) derive from the germline V gene. The CDR3 runs 14 amino acids, cysteine and phenylalanine included. Only the CDR3 portion is preserved as DNA: 42 bases, with reading frame beginning at the first base. The sample's treatment or condition label is to be understood as: oral pan-JAK inhibitor, 5-10 mg twice daily. Lesional scalp punch biopsies and peripheral blood were collected from alopecia areata patients. PBMCs were separated by density centrifugation and stained for CD3, CD4 and CD8, after which CD4+ and CD8+ T cells were sorted on a FACSAria. On this clone itself: The target of this receptor is not known. It has no much larger one-base neighbor in the sample; base qualities were not kept.

This clonotype originated in a human donor with alopecia areata. The chain was built from TRBV7-6 and TRBJ2-7; the D region may be TRBD1 or TRBD2, each matching 5 bases equally. Sequenced here: CD8+ T cells sorted from blood, sampled at approximately week 45, from a patient treated with tofacitinib. The nucleotides are TGTGCCAGCAGCCCTAGGGACGGCTACTACGAGCAGTACTTC. Translated, it reads CASSPRDGYYEQYF.